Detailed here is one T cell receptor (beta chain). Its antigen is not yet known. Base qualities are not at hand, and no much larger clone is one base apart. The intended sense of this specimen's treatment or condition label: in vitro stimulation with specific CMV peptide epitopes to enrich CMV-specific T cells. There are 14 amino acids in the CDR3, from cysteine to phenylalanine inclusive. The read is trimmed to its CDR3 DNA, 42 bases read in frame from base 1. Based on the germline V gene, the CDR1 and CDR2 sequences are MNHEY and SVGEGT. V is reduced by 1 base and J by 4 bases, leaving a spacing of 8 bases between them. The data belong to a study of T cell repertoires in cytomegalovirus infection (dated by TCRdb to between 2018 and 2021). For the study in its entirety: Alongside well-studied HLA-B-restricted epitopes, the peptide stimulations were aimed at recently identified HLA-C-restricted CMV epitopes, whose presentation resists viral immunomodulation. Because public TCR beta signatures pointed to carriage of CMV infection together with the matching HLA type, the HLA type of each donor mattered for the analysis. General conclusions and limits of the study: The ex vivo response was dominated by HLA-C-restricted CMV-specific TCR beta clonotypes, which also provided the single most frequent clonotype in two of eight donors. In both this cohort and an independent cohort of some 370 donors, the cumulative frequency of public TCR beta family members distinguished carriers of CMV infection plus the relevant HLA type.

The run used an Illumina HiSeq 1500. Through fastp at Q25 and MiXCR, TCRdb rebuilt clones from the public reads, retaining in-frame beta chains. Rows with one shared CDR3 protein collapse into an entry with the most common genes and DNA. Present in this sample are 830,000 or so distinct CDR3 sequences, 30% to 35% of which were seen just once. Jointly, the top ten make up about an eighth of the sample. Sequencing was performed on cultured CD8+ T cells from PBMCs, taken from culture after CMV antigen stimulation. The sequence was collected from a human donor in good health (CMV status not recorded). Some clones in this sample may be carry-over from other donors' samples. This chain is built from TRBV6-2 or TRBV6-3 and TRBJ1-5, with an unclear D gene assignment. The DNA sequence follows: TGTGCCAGCAGTTACTACACGGAGAATCAGCCCCAGCATTTT. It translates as CASSYYTENQPQHF.